This T cell receptor beta chain is drawn from a study of blood T cell repertoires in COVID-19. Across the study: The United States, Italy and Spain supplied acute and convalescent COVID-19 samples. The analysed material was cDNA or gDNA that came from T cells, B-cell-depleted T cells, or PBMCs.

The length of the CDR3 is 13 residues. In germline, CDR1 is MNHEY, CDR2 SVGEGT. Between the trimmed V and J ends, which lost 4 bases and 11 bases, there was a span of 17 bases. Per the original data handling: The authors estimated nucleated cell counts from reference gene primer amplification. Some clones are missing from TCRdb's copy, which holds only in-frame ones; the method was immunoSEQ multiplex PCR. From that table come the V and J calls and clone size; the DNA was used to work out D and trimming. Of hundreds of thousands of clones detected, 70% to 90% appear once; the ten largest clones hold about 5.1%.

The receptor's source is a man aged 45-65 years with active or convalescent COVID-19. The V call is TRBV6-2 or TRBV6-3, the J call TRBJ1-1; D not resolved. Material: peripheral blood. This CDR3 reads CASSFHEAGDAFF. As DNA, the CDR3 is TGTGCCAGCAGTTTCCACGAAGCGGGAGACGCTTTCTTT.